These 14 T cell receptor beta chains originate from one sample sequenced in a study of T cells in Graves' hyperthyroidism and ophthalmopathy (dated by TCRdb to the late 2010s). The library was prepared using multiplex PCR. TCRdb lists the instrument as Illumina HiSeq 2000. Amplification of TCR beta CDR3 regions was carried out from RNA transcripts. The first round of RT-PCR for the TCR CDR3 was performed with the HTBI primer set and the Qiagen OneStep RT-PCR kit. TCRdb redid the processing of the public reads, applying fastp at Q25 and MiXCR, and retained in-frame beta chains. Merged by CDR3 protein, the rows form single entries marked with the most common genes and DNA. This sample comprises about 540,000 distinct CDR3 sequences, about half of them detected only once. Jointly, the top ten make up approximately 8.2% of the sample. Sample: peripheral blood or thyroid tissue (not recorded which). Source of these receptors: a woman aged 18-29 years with Graves' hyperthyroidism. Donor details come from another sample of the same person, matched by shared clones.

At least ten counts were recorded for this clonotype. The gene calls are TRBV12-3 or TRBV12-4 and TRBJ1-6; D unclear. Trimming removed 6 bases at V and 7 bases at J, with 7 bases between. The length of the CDR3 is 12 residues. For the CDR3, the DNA is TGTGCCAGCAGCCACAGCAATTCACCCCTCCACTTT. Its protein is CASSHSNSPLHF.

For this clonotype: The conserved phenylalanine or tryptophan normally closing the CDR3 is absent here, so this likely arose from a read error. The V call is TRBV7-6, the J call TRBJ1-1, with D tentatively TRBD1 (5 bases). CDR3 length equals 15 residues. Deletions cut 1 base from V and 2 bases from J, with 11 bases between. Germline-derived CDR1 and CDR2 are SGHVS and FNYEAQ. This CDR3 is CASSLEYRTNTEAFL. CDR3 in DNA: TGTGCCAGCAGCTTAGAATACAGGACCAACACTGAAGCTTTCCTT.

This clonotype was observed many times. This chain connects TRBV7-9 to TRBJ1-2, with a tentative D call TRBD1 (6 bases). Germline V gives CDR1 SEHNR, CDR2 FQNEAQ (reference sequence). Trimming pared 6 bases from V and 2 bases from J, leaving 22 bases between. This CDR3 comprises 17 residues. DNA for the CDR3: TGTGCCAGCAGTCAGAGCACAGCTCAGGGGTCCAACTATGGCTACACCTTC. Translation gives CASSQSTAQGSNYGYTF.

This clonotype was counted only a few times. V and J are TRBV12-3 or TRBV12-4 and TRBJ2-7; 12 nucleotides line up with TRBD1. V was pared by 6 bases and J by 3 bases, with 6 bases of the junction left unmatched. The CDR3 has 15 residues. The CDR3 spells CASRAGTGGIYEQYF. CDR3 in DNA: TGTGCCAGCAGAGCCGGGACAGGGGGCATCTACGAGCAGTACTTC.

The chain carries TRBV29-1 and TRBJ1-4, with 10 bases identical to TRBD1. V shed 6 bases and J 8 bases; nucleotides not matched to a gene: 6. The CDR3 contains 13 residues. CDR1 is SQVTM and CDR2 is ANQGSEA in the germline V gene. The CDR3 spells CSVLPGQGEKLFF. As DNA, the CDR3 is TGCAGCGTACTCCCGGGACAGGGGGAAAAACTGTTTTTT.

This clonotype came up once. A read error may explain this, as a much larger clone is one base away. This rearrangement joins TRBV10-3 to TRBJ1-1; D is undetermined. Germline V gene lookup returns CDR1 ENHRY and CDR2 SYGVKD. This CDR3 contains 14 residues. V lost 5 bases to trimming and J lost 1 base, with 11 bases between them. DNA for the CDR3: TGTGCCATCAGTTACTCGAGGGAGAACACTGAAGCTTTCTTT. This gives the protein CAISYSRENTEAFF.

The rearrangement links TRBV2 to TRBJ1-2; tentative D call: TRBD1 (5 bases). The CDR3 runs to 13 residues. Between the trimmed V and J ends, which lost 6 bases and 7 bases, there was a span of 15 bases. Germline CDR1 is SNHLY and CDR2 is FYNNEI. The CDR3 region is CASRETQGGGYTF. Here the CDR3 DNA reads TGTGCCAGCAGAGAAACCCAGGGCGGTGGCTACACCTTC.

This chain links TRBV7-9 with TRBJ1-5; 9 bases map to TRBD1. Germline assignment: CDR1 SEHNR and CDR2 FQNEAQ (reference sequence). CDR3 length equals 17 residues. V gave up 6 bases and J gave up 1 base; unmatched junction bases: 10. The CDR3 sequence: CASSHKGTGLSNQPQHF. Written as DNA, the CDR3 is TGTGCCAGCAGTCACAAGGGGACAGGGTTAAGCAATCAGCCCCAGCATTTT.

The chain recombines TRBV12-3 or TRBV12-4 with TRBJ1-5; D gene uncertain. Trimming stripped 2 bases from V and 3 bases from J, with 8 bases between. This CDR3 is 14 amino acids long. The CDR3 region has the DNA TGTGCCAGCAGTTTACGGGGAGTCAATCAGCCCCAGCATTTT. Translation: CASSLRGVNQPQHF.

The J gene is TRBJ2-2, the V gene TRBV29-1, with D hard to call. Trimming removed 3 bases at V and 3 bases at J, with 11 bases between. This CDR3 contains 14 residues. Germline V CDR1 and CDR2: SQVTM, ANQGSEA. In DNA, the CDR3 is TGCAGCGTTGAGGTCAGGTCGGACACCGGGGAGCTGTTTTTT. Translation gives CSVEVRSDTGELFF.

Regarding this clonotype: This clone may be a read error of a much larger clone one base away. The CDR3 end shows no conserved phenylalanine or tryptophan, and so a read error is likely. The genes are TRBV29-1 and TRBJ1-1; no firm D call. CDR3 size: 12 residues. Trimming took off 3 bases at V and 8 bases at J, with 13 bases between the two ends. Germline V gene sequence: CDR1 SQVTM, CDR2 ANQGSEA. DNA of the CDR3: TGCAGCGTTGATCAGGAAATAGACGAAGCTTTCCTT. Translation gives CSVDQEIDEAFL.

This clonotype was observed at least ten times. The chain links TRBV7-2 to TRBJ1-5, with D unclear. V lost 1 base and J lost 3, with 10 bases in between. The CDR3 has 15 amino acids. Germline V gene lookup returns CDR1 SGHTA and CDR2 FQGNSA. The CDR3, as DNA: TGTGCCAGCAGCTTAGTAGTCAGCAACAATCAGCCCCAGCATTTT. Protein product: CASSLVVSNNQPQHF.

J is TRBJ2-5 and V is TRBV29-1, with 9 bases aligning to TRBD2. The CDR3 length is 16 residues. Germline V gene lookup returns CDR1 SQVTM and CDR2 ANQGSEA. V was clipped by 8 bases and J by 7 bases; unmatched bases: 20. CDR3 DNA sequence: TGCAGCAGCCAAGAGTGGCGGGAGGGCCTCCTCGGGACCCAGTACTTC. This gives the protein CSSQEWREGLLGTQYF.

Points on this clonotype: At one end the junction does not follow the germline gene, possibly because of a read error. V is TRBV10-3 and J is TRBJ2-5; the match to TRBD2 covers 12 bases. This CDR3 is built from 17 residues. Germline-derived CDR1 and CDR2 are ENHRY and SYGVKD. CDR3 amino acids: CAIGESLFWTSGKTQYF. CDR3 bases: TGTGCCATCGGTGAGTCTCTCTTCTGGACTAGCGGGAAGACCCAGTACTTC.